The next 13 T cell receptor beta chains were all read from a single sample in a study of shared clonotypes between healthy human individuals. Produced via immunoSEQ multiplex PCR; TCRdb's table is partial and in-frame only. The data contain 950,000 to 1,100,000 clones, more than 75% of them singletons. Sequencing was carried out using memory CD4+ T cells from PBMCs. As for subset: CD45RA-negative fraction. The source of these receptors is a man aged 18 to 30 in good health. Some clones in this sample may be carry-over from other donors' samples.

This clone came up a few times. One junction end disagrees with the germline gene, perhaps due to a read error. The chain is built from TRBV30 and TRBJ2-7, with 13 bases identical to TRBD2. Germline-derived CDR1 and CDR2 are GTSNPN and SVGIG (reference sequence). This CDR3 spans 13 amino acids. In DNA, the CDR3 is TGTGCCTACGACAGGGGGACTAGCGGGGCCGTTTTCTTC. Its protein is CAYDRGTSGAVFF. Looking up the rest from reference TRBV30 and TRBJ2-7 gives the full variable domain: SQTIHQWPATLVQPVGSPLSLECTVEGTSNPNLYWYRQAAGRGLQLLFYSVGIGQISSEVPQNLSASRPQDRQFILSSKKLLLSDSGFYLCAYDRGTSGAVFFGPGTRLTVT.

This rearrangement joins TRBV27 to TRBJ2-7; D remains unclear. Trimming took off 8 bases at V and 7 bases at J, with 18 bases between the two ends. The CDR3 has 13 amino acids. Per germline, CDR1 MNHEY and CDR2 SMNVEV (reference sequence). DNA of the CDR3: TGTGCCAGCGGATTCAGGCGTCTTGGTGAGCAGTACTTC. Translation gives CASGFRRLGEQYF.

The J gene is TRBJ2-3, the V gene TRBV5-5, with a tentative D call TRBD1 (5 bases). V lost 0 bases and J 3 bases, leaving 8 bases between the germline ends. Germline assignment: CDR1 SGHKS and CDR2 YYEKEE (reference sequence). This CDR3 is built from 14 residues. The CDR3 sequence is CASSLGRVTDTQYF. In DNA, the CDR3 is TGTGCCAGCAGCTTGGGCAGGGTGACAGATACGCAGTATTTT.

The V gene is TRBV7-9, the J gene TRBJ1-4; D not certain. The V gene's germline CDR1 is SEHNR and CDR2 FQNEAQ (reference sequence). Trimming left V 1 base short and J 0 bases short, with 6 bases between. The CDR3 runs to 15 residues. The CDR3 sequence: CASSLGQATNEKLFF. The CDR3 DNA reads TGTGCCAGCAGCTTAGGCCAGGCAACTAATGAAAAACTGTTTTTT.

Concerning this clone: A much bigger clone sits one base away, suggesting this may be a read error. This same CDR3 is encoded by further DNA sequences in the sample. The chain has TRBV28 and TRBJ2-3, with 7 bases identical to TRBD2. This CDR3 is 16 amino acids long. With V trimmed by 1 base and J by 6 bases, 10 bases remained unmatched. The germline CDR1 and CDR2 sequences are MDHEN and SYDVKM. The CDR3 region has the DNA TGTGCCAGCAGTTTATCCCGCGCGGGAGTGACGGATACGCAGTATTTT. Translation gives CASSLSRAGVTDTQYF.

Ten or more counts support this clone. The J gene is TRBJ1-5, the V gene TRBV21-1; TRBD1, the D gene given by the table, was not confirmed from the DNA. TRBV21-1 is described as a pseudogene. This CDR3 region has 19 residues. The CDR3 loop reads CASSKEIFGDRGRNQPQHF. DNA of the CDR3: TGTGCCAGCAGCAAAGAAATATTTGGGGACAGGGGGAGAAATCAGCCCCAGCATTTT.

This clone appeared a single time. V and J are TRBV7-9 and TRBJ2-2, with D perhaps TRBD1 (6 bases). CDR1 and CDR2 (germline): SEHNR, FQNEAQ (reference sequence). The V end was cut by 2 bases, the J end by 4 bases, with 17 bases between. CDR3 length equals 17 residues. The CDR3 loop reads CASSLTAPDSSTGELFF. CDR3 in DNA: TGTGCCAGCAGCTTAACGGCCCCGGACAGTTCCACCGGGGAGCTGTTTTTT.

Turning to this clone: A clone one base away is much larger, so this may be a read error. The same CDR3 is also encoded by other DNA sequences in this sample. The chain joins TRBV2 to TRBJ1-5; no firm D call. Germline V CDR1 and CDR2: SNHLY, FYNNEI. This CDR3 is 12 amino acids long. V lost 6 bases, J lost 3 bases, and 6 bases lay in between. CDR3 loop: CASRGNNQPQHF. The CDR3 bases are TGTGCCAGCAGGGGCAACAATCAGCCCCAGCATTTT.

This sequence joins TRBV28 and TRBJ2-5; D is possibly TRBD2 (5 bases). CDR1 and CDR2 (germline): MDHEN, SYDVKM. The CDR3 totals 14 residues. The ends were cut back, 6 bases at V and 4 bases at J, with 15 bases in the middle. CDR3 sequence (DNA): TGTGCCAGCAGCTCCCCGGGGTCGATAGAGACCCAGTACTTC. This codes for CASSSPGSIETQYF.

The J gene is TRBJ2-2, the V gene TRBV4-1, with 10 bases matching TRBD2. Looked up from germline, CDR1 is MGHRA and CDR2 is YSYEKL. This CDR3 has 17 amino acids. The J segment lost 0 bases and the V segment lost 3 bases, leaving 4 bases of the junction unmatched. CDR3 in amino acids: CASSHRTSGSNTGELFF. The CDR3 coding sequence is TGCGCCAGCAGCCACAGGACTAGCGGATCGAACACCGGGGAGCTGTTTTTT.

This chain links TRBV28 with TRBJ1-4, with unresolved D. CDR3 length: 16 residues. Looked up from germline, CDR1 is MDHEN and CDR2 is SYDVKM. Between the trimmed V and J ends, which lost 3 bases and 3 bases, there was a span of 14 bases. CDR3 loop: CASSLAGRGANEKLFF. CDR3 nucleotide sequence: TGTGCCAGCAGTTTGGCGGGTCGGGGTGCTAATGAAAAACTGTTTTTT.

The chain joins TRBV4-1 to TRBJ2-5, with 8 bases matching TRBD1. Germline V gives CDR1 MGHRA, CDR2 YSYEKL. The trim removed 3 bases at V and 4 bases at J, leaving 7 bases unmatched. The CDR3 runs to 15 residues. In nucleotides, the CDR3 is TGCGCCAGCAGCCAGACGGACAGGGTGAGAGAGACCCAGTACTTC. It is translated as CASSQTDRVRETQYF.

The J gene is TRBJ1-2, the V gene TRBV2; D gene unclear. Trimming left V 6 bases short and J 4 bases short, with 15 bases between. In germline, CDR1 is SNHLY, CDR2 FYNNEI. The CDR3 has 14 amino acids. Here the CDR3 reads CASRPQDGGYGYTF. For the CDR3, the DNA is TGTGCCAGCAGGCCGCAGGACGGTGGCTATGGCTACACCTTC. Looking up the rest from reference TRBV2 and TRBJ1-2 gives the full variable domain: EPEVTQTPSHQVTQMGQEVILRCVPISNHLYFYWYRQILGQKVEFLVSFYNNEISEKSEIFDDQFSVERPDGSNFTLKIRSTKLEDSAMYFCASRPQDGGYGYTFGSGTRLTVV.